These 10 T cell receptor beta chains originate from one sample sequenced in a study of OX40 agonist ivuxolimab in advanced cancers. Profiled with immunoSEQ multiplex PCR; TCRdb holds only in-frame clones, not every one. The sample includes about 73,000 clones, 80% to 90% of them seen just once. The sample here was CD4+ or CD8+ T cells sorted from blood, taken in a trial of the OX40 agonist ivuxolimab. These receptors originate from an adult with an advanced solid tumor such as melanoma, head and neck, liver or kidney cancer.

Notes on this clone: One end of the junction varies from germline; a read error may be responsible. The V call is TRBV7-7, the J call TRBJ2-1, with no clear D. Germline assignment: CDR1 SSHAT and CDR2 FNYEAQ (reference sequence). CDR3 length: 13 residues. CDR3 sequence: CASSLASGQEKFF. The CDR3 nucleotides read TGTGCTAGCAGCTTAGCAAGTGGGCAGGAAAAGTTCTTC. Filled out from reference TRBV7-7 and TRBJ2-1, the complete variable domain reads GAGVSQSPRYKVTKRGQDVTLRCDPISSHATLYWYQQALGQGPEFLTYFNYEAQPDKSGLPSDRFSAERPEGSISTLTIQRTEQRDSAMYRCASSLASGQEKFFGPGTRLTVL.

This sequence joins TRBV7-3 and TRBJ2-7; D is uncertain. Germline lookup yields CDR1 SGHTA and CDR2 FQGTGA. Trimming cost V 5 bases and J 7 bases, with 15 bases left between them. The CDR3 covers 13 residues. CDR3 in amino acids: CASSRFTSDEQYF. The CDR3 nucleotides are TGTGCCAGCAGCCGATTTACCTCGGATGAGCAGTACTTC.

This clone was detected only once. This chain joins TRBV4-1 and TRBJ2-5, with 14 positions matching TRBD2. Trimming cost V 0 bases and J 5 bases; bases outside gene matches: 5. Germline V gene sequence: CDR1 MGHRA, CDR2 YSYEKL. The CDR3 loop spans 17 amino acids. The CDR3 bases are TGCGCCAGCAGCCAAGACGGGACTAGCGGGAGTGTGGAGACCCAGTACTTC. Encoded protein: CASSQDGTSGSVETQYF.

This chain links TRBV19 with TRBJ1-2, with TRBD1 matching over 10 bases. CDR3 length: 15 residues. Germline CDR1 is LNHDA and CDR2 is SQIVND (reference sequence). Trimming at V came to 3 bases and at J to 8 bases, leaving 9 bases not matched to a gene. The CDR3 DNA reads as TGTGCCAGTAGTATTTGGGACAGGGGACGAGGCGGCTACACCTTC. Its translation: CASSIWDRGRGGYTF. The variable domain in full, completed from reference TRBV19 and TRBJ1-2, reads DGGITQSPKYLFRKEGQNVTLSCEQNLNHDAMYWYRQDPGQGLRLIYYSQIVNDFQKGDIAEGYSVSREKKESFPLTVTSAQKNPTAFYLCASSIWDRGRGGYTFGSGTRLTVV.

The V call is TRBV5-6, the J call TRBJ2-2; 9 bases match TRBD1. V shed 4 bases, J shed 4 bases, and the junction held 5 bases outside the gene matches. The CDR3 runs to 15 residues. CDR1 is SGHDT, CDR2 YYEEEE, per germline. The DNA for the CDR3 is TGTGCCAGCAGCGGGGACAGGGACTGCACCGGGGAGCTGTTTTTT. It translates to CASSGDRDCTGELFF.

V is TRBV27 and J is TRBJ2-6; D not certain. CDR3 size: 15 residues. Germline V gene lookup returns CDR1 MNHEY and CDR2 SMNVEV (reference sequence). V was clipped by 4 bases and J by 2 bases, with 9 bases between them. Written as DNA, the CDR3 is TGTGCCAGCAGTTATACCTTCACTGGGGCCAACGTCCTGACTTTC. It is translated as CASSYTFTGANVLTF.

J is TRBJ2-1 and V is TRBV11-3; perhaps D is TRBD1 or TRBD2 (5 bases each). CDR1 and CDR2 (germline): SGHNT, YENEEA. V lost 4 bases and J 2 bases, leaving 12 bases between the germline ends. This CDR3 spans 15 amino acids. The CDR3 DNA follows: TGTGCCAGCAGCTCCCTGGGGGTCCCCTACAATGAGCAGTTCTTC. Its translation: CASSSLGVPYNEQFF.

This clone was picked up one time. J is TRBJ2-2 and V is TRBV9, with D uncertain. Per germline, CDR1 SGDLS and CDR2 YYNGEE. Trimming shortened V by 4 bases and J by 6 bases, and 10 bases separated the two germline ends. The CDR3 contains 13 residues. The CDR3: CASSPERPGELFF. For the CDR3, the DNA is TGTGCCAGCAGCCCTGAGAGGCCCGGGGAGCTGTTTTTT.

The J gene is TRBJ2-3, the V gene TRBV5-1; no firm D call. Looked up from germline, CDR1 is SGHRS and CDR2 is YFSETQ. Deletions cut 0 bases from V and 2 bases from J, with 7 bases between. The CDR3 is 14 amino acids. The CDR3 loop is CASSLVTNTDTQYF. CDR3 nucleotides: TGCGCCAGCAGCTTGGTAACTAACACAGATACGCAGTATTTT. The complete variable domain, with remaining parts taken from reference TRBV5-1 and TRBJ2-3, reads KAGVTQTPRYLIKTRGQQVTLSCSPISGHRSVSWYQQTPGQGLQFLFEYFSETQRNKGNFPGRFSGRQFSNSRSEMNVSTLELGDSALYLCASSLVTNTDTQYFGPGTRLTVL.

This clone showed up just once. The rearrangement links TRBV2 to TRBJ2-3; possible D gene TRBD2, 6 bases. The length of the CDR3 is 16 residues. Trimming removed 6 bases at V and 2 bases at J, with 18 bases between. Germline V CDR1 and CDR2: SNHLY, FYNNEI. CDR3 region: CASSALAVQYTDTQYF. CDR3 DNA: TGTGCCAGCAGCGCACTAGCAGTCCAATACACAGATACGCAGTATTTT.